A selection of T cell receptor beta chains follows, all from one sample in a study of metastatic and nonmetastatic thyroid tumors. TCRdb re-clonotyped the PCR reads through MiXCR. The sample has 21,000 or so clones; about 30% are singletons. Sample: tumor tissue. Receptor source: a female donor with papillary thyroid cancer or a benign thyroid nodule (not recorded which). Some clones in this sample may be carry-over from other donors' samples. The CDR3 runs from the conserved cysteine through the conserved F or W. A D gene is named only where the DNA matches it firmly. Some rows have no size entry. The others give once, few or many, or a class for an expanded clone.

TRBV20-1	15	TRBJ2-7	NA	NA	TGCAGTGCTAGAGATATTCAGGGTAGGAGGAACGAGCAGTACTTC	CSARDIQGRRNEQYF
TRBV2	13	TRBJ1-6	NA	NA	TGTGCCAGCAAAGGAGATGAGGATTCACCCCTCCACTTT	CASKGDEDSPLHF
TRBV6-5	17	TRBJ2-1	medium-sized	TRBD2	TGTGCCAGCAGTTACTCCCCAAGCGGGGGAATATACAATGAGCAGTTCTTC	CASSYSPSGGIYNEQFF
TRBV2	11	TRBJ2-3	many	NA	TGTGCCAGCGCTCTCTCAGATACGCAGTATTTT	CASALSDTQYF
TRBV6-1	15	TRBJ2-7	NA	NA	TGTGCCAGCAGCCTTAGCGAAGGTGGTTACAATGAGCAGTACTTC	CASSLSEGGYNEQYF
TRBV28	14	TRBJ2-3	few	NA	TGTGCCAGCAGTTCAACGGCTTTCATTGATACGCAGTATTTT	CASSSTAFIDTQYF
TRBV24-1	18	TRBJ2-3	NA	NA	TGTGCCACCAGTGACCCCTCCTCCGGCCCGAATGGAGCAGATACGCAGTATTTT	CATSDPSSGPNGADTQYF
TRBV27	16	TRBJ2-1	many	NA	TGTGCCAGCAGTTCTTGGGTTGGAGGGGGCCACAATGAGCAGTTCTTC	CASSSWVGGGHNEQFF
TRBV11-3	14	TRBJ2-1	NA	NA	TGTGCCAGCAGCTTAGGGGTGGTCGGGTTTGAGCAGTTCTTC	CASSLGVVGFEQFF
TRBV29-1	14	TRBJ1-2	many	NA	TGCAGCGTTGGTGGGGGGGGTAAAGCTAGTGGCTACACCTTC	CSVGGGGKASGYTF
TRBV5-1	12	TRBJ1-2	NA	TRBD1	TGCGCCAGCAGCCAGACAGGGTATGGCTACACCTTC	CASSQTGYGYTF
TRBV3-1	13	TRBJ1-4	many	TRBD1	TGTGCCAGGAAGGACAGGTCGAATGAAAAACTGTTTTTT	CARKDRSNEKLFF
TRBV7-3	15	TRBJ2-1	NA	NA	TGTGCCAGCGGCTTAACAGAGACCCCTCCGAATGAGCAGTTCTTC	CASGLTETPPNEQFF
TRBV3-1	15	TRBJ2-7	NA	NA	TGTGCCAGCAGCCCACCATGTTTGGGAGTAGTCGAGCAGTACTTC	CASSPPCLGVVEQYF
TRBV11-3	15	TRBJ2-7	NA	NA	TGTGCCAGCAGCTTGGGCAGGGCCTCGGCCTACGAGCAGTACTTC	CASSLGRASAYEQYF
TRBV6-2/TRBV6-3	13	TRBJ2-5	NA	NA	TGTGCCAGCAAGCGGACGCGCCAAGAGACCCAGTACTTC	CASKRTRQETQYF
TRBV20-1	13	TRBJ2-7	NA	TRBD1	TGCAGTGCACCAGTACAGGGGGCCTACGAGCAGTACTTC	CSAPVQGAYEQYF
TRBV30	13	TRBJ1-3	many	NA	TGTGCCTGGGCTAGAGAACCTGGAAACACCATATATTTT	CAWAREPGNTIYF
TRBV7-3	16	TRBJ1-6	many	TRBD1	TGTGCCAGCAGCTTCCTCAATGGACAGGGGGGTTCACCCCTCCACTTT	CASSFLNGQGGSPLHF
TRBV9	15	TRBJ2-7	NA	TRBD1	TGTGCCAGCAGCTTAACGGGACAGGGATTCTACGAGCAGTGCTTC	CASSLTGQGFYEQCF
TRBV30	15	TRBJ2-3	many	NA	TGTGCCTGGAGCGCCTGGGGCGGGGACACAGATACGCAGTATTTT	CAWSAWGGDTDTQYF
TRBV12-3/TRBV12-4	16	TRBJ1-5	many	TRBD1	TGTGCCAGCAGTCCGCCGACAGGGGGCGAAAGTCAGCCCCAGCATTTT	CASSPPTGGESQPQHF
TRBV12-3/TRBV12-4	14	TRBJ1-5	NA	NA	TGTGCCAGCAGCCCTGGTCTGAGCAATCAGCCCCAGCATTTT	CASSPGLSNQPQHF
TRBV11-1	13	TRBJ1-2	NA	NA	TGTGCCAGCTCCCGAGTTCACGGCTATGGCTACACATTC	CASSRVHGYGYTF
TRBV11-2	11	TRBJ1-1	NA	NA	TGTGCCAGCAGCTTACAGACAAGAGCTTTCTTT	CASSLQTRAFF
TRBV9	15	TRBJ2-7	once	NA	TGTGCCAGCAGCGTACGGGGGTACGACTCCTACGATCAGTACTTC	CASSVRGYDSYDQYF
TRBV5-1	15	TRBJ2-6	NA	NA	TGCGCCAGCAGCCCGGCGGACTCCGGGGCCAACGTCCTGACTTTC	CASSPADSGANVLTF
TRBV4-3	15	TRBJ2-5	many	NA	TGCGCCAGCAGCCAAGATAGAGGGGTAGGAGAGACCCAGTACTTC	CASSQDRGVGETQYF
TRBV24-1	13	TRBJ2-7	many	TRBD1	TGTGCCACCGGCGCGGGACAGGGCTACGAGCAGTACTTC	CATGAGQGYEQYF
TRBV3-1	15	TRBJ1-2	once	NA	TGTGTCAGCAGCCAAGAAGCCTTCTCCTCGGATGGCTACACCTTC	CVSSQEAFSSDGYTF
TRBV19	18	TRBJ2-1	NA	TRBD2	TGTGCCAGTAGTATTACTAGCGTGGTGGCGGGGAGAGCAAATGAGCAGTTCTTC	CASSITSVVAGRANEQFF
TRBV5-1	13	TRBJ2-3	many	NA	TGCGCCAGCAGCGTACAGGGACCCGATACGCAGTATTTT	CASSVQGPDTQYF
TRBV4-1	15	TRBJ1-3	many	NA	TGCGCCAGCAGCCGAGGAGCAGGCAGTGGAAACACCATATATTTT	CASSRGAGSGNTIYF
TRBV11-3	11	TRBJ1-1	NA	NA	TGTGCCAGCAGCCCTGGGGATGAAGCTTTCTTT	CASSPGDEAFF
TRBV12-3/TRBV12-4	16	TRBJ2-1	NA	TRBD2	TGTTCCAGCAGCCCCGCCGGGACTAGCGGGAGGTGGGAGCAGTTCTTC	CSSSPAGTSGRWEQFF
TRBV20-1	14	TRBJ1-6	medium-sized	NA	TGCAGTGCTAGAGTCCCTGGAGGTAATTCACCCCTCCACTTT	CSARVPGGNSPLHF
TRBV6-2/TRBV6-3	13	TRBJ2-5	few	TRBD2	TGTGCCAGCAGTTTCCGGGAGGAAGAGACCCAGTACTTC	CASSFREEETQYF
TRBV2	15	TRBJ2-5	many	NA	TGTGCCAGCAGCGCCCCGGGAGGGGGCTTAGAGACCCAGTACTTC	CASSAPGGGLETQYF
TRBV7-9	14	TRBJ1-4	NA	TRBD1	TGTGCCAGCAGCTCAGGGGGATGGAATGAAAAACTGTTTTTT	CASSSGGWNEKLFF
TRBV27	14	TRBJ2-7	NA	NA	TGTGCCAGCAGTTTACAGTACAGGCTGTGCGAGCAGTACTTC	CASSLQYRLCEQYF
TRBV9	15	TRBJ2-2	NA	NA	TGTGTCAGCAGCGTAGCTACCCTTACCACCGGGGAGCTGTTTTTT	CVSSVATLTTGELFF
TRBV19	16	TRBJ1-3	once	NA	TGTGCCATTAGTATAGGCACGGGGAGTCATCGAAACACCATATATTTT	CAISIGTGSHRNTIYF
TRBV7-9	17	TRBJ1-6	many	NA	TGTGCCAGCAGCCCCCGGATTGGGGACTCCTATAATTCACCCCTCCACTTT	CASSPRIGDSYNSPLHF
TRBV10-3	18	TRBJ2-7	medium-sized	TRBD2	TGTGCCATCAGACCTGCCGGGACTAGCGGGACGAACTCCTACGAGCAGTACTTC	CAIRPAGTSGTNSYEQYF
TRBV5-1	15	TRBJ2-6	many	NA	TGCGCCAGCAGCCCAAGTCTCTCTGGGGCCAACGTCCTGACTTTC	CASSPSLSGANVLTF
TRBV5-4	15	TRBJ2-3	medium-sized	NA	TGTGCCAGCAGCTTGGATCTAGAAGGTCCAGATACGCAGTATTTT	CASSLDLEGPDTQYF
TRBV7-8	14	TRBJ2-2	NA	NA	TGTGCCATTACCCAAACAGCTTACACCGGGGAGCTGTTTTTT	CAITQTAYTGELFF
TRBV14	16	TRBJ2-7	once	NA	TGTGCCAGCAGCACCTTTCAATGGGGCTCTTGGTACGAGCAGTACTTC	CASSTFQWGSWYEQYF
TRBV25-1	15	TRBJ1-1	many	NA	TGTGCCAGCAATACTCTCTGGGGCCCCAACACTGAAGCTTTCTTT	CASNTLWGPNTEAFF
TRBV30	12	TRBJ2-2	NA	NA	TGTGCCTGGGCCCTCCCGTCCGGGGAGCTGTTTTTT	CAWALPSGELFF
TRBV4-2	17	TRBJ2-1	many	TRBD2	TGTGCCAGCAGCCCACTTGGGACTAGCGGGGGGGCAGTTGAGCAGTTCTTC	CASSPLGTSGGAVEQFF
TRBV9	15	TRBJ2-5	many	TRBD1	TGTGCCAGCAGCGCGAGACAGGGCTGGGGAGAGACCCAGTACTTC	CASSARQGWGETQYF
TRBV10-3	20	TRBJ2-4	many	NA	TGTGCCATCAGTGAGTCGGCGGGGGGGACAGGCGCTCTATTGAAAAACATTCAGTACTTC	CAISESAGGTGALLKNIQYF
TRBV5-1	15	TRBJ2-1	NA	TRBD2	TGCGCCAGCAGCCCGGTAGCGGGAGGGCCGGGTGAGCAGTTCTTC	CASSPVAGGPGEQFF
TRBV9	14	TRBJ1-4	NA	TRBD1	TGTGCCAGCAGCGCGGACAGGACGGGCGAAAAACTGTTTTTT	CASSADRTGEKLFF
TRBV2	15	TRBJ1-5	medium-sized	TRBD1	TGTGCCAGCAGTGAAGGGACAGGGTCTGGTCAGCCCCAGCATTTT	CASSEGTGSGQPQHF
TRBV7-2	16	TRBJ2-3	many	TRBD2	TGTGCCAGCAGCCCTAGCGGGGGGGGTGGCACAGATACGCAGTATTTT	CASSPSGGGGTDTQYF
TRBV2	14	TRBJ2-7	few	NA	TGTGCCAGCAGTGAACTCGACAGCGGAATCGAGCAGTACTTC	CASSELDSGIEQYF